This TCR beta chain was recovered during a study of beta chain features in type 1 diabetes. Points from the study as a whole: VDJ junctions from type 1 diabetes patients carried fewer insertions and larger deletions. Moderate yet significant TCRB CDR3 shortening was seen in Type 1 diabetes patients in all four CD4+ subsets.

As for this clone: What it binds is not known. In the same sample, other DNA sequences code for this CDR3.

The entirety of the isolated RNA underwent reverse transcription, so expressed TCRB transcripts were sequenced. The repertoire was sequenced with immunoSEQ multiplex PCR; TCRdb's copy has only in-frame clones and lacks some. The table includes just over 150,000 clones, approximately 10% detected once. Germline values: CDR1 SGHDT, CDR2 YYEEEE. The CDR3 length is 13 residues. The V gene lost 5 bases and the J gene lost 4 bases, with 12 bases spanning the gap. The genes are TRBV5-6 and TRBJ2-5, with D perhaps TRBD1 (6 bases). This TCR was sampled from a man between 18 and 29 years old in good health. What was sequenced was central memory CD4+ T cells from blood. The CDR3: CASSRSGAETQYF. The CDR3 DNA reads as TGTGCCAGCAGTCGTTCAGGGGCAGAGACCCAGTACTTC.